This T cell receptor (beta chain) emerged from a study of blood T cell repertoires in COVID-19. Methods used by the authors: The assay estimated nucleated cells by amplifying reference gene primers. Sequencing used immunoSEQ multiplex PCR; TCRdb keeps in-frame clones, though not all of them. That table supplies the V and J calls and clone size; D and trimming were determined from the DNA. The sample carries fewer than 400,000 clones, almost 90% recorded once. Germline CDR1 SEHNR, CDR2 FQNEAQ (reference sequence). This CDR3 has 13 residues. Trimming removed 2 bases at V and 8 bases at J, with 12 bases between.

The sequencing sample was made of peripheral blood. V and J are TRBV7-9 and TRBJ1-2; D possibly corresponds to TRBD1 (6 bases). The sequence was obtained from a woman in her 30s with COVID-19, enrolled during active disease. As DNA, the CDR3 is TGTGCCAGCAGCTTAAACCAGGGGCAGGGCTACACCTTC. It translates to CASSLNQGQGYTF. The variable domain in full, completed from reference TRBV7-9 and TRBJ1-2, reads DTGVSQNPRHKITKRGQNVTFRCDPISEHNRLYWYRQTLGQGPEFLTYFQNEAQLEKSRLLSDRFSAERPKGSFSTLEIQRTEQGDSAMYLCASSLNQGQGYTFGSGTRLTVV.